This T cell receptor beta chain was captured in a study of cytomegalovirus exposure and HLA in healthy donors (dated by TCRdb to about 2017). Broadly, across the study: According to an earlier analysis of several hundred of the donors, 150 million to 200 million T cells yielded some 110 million unique TCR beta sequences and approximately 300 Gb of sequence data. A later genetic analysis took genome-wide SNP genotypes for about 65% of the roughly 670 donors and used that subset as a discovery cohort. The study aimed to test whether cataloging public T cell receptors could reveal signatures of past pathogen exposure. Four to six DR-DQ haplotypes were handled as single units for association and clustering, since linkage in the cohort was strong. The genetic ancestry cluster associated with self-reported Caucasian donors included 70% to 85% of the 398 genotyped donors. A separate validation cohort of roughly 120 different subjects was used in addition to the roughly 670-subject first cohort. An early release that covered roughly 600 HLA-typed donors contained around 300 gigabases of sequencing data and approximately 85 million unique TCR sequences. The study profiled the T cell repertoires of about 640 subjects by immunosequencing and related them to cytomegalovirus serostatus. All discovery cohort repertoires had been generated on a single sequencing platform. In the later analysis, no new phenotypic data were used to find candidate immune exposures; instead, reliance was placed on TCR beta sequences and their occurrence across donors. To decide whether each TCR beta V gene segment behaved as functional or pseudogenic, an earlier analysis of some 600 of the donors relied on high-throughput TCR beta sequencing. To predict cytomegalovirus infection status, the study brought together high-throughput TCR immunosequencing, statistical association of individual TCRs with disease status, and machine learning. Typing coverage differed by locus: A, B, C, DRB1 and DQB1 were typed in about 629-630 donors, DQA1 in roughly 510, DPA1 in nearly 610, and DPB1 in approximately 450. A later analysis re-analyzed previously published TCR beta repertoires from 650 to 800 donors and added high-resolution HLA genotyping to study TCR occurrence patterns. Both class I and class II loci were covered by HLA typing, at four-digit resolution. Among roughly 370 genotyped donors of the cohort, an average of around 240,000 unique TCR beta nucleotide sequences were sequenced per donor, about a sixth of them non-productive. Donor age, sex, ethnicity and CMV serostatus were collected together with the repertoire data. General study outcomes and caveats: In a later analysis, most CMV-associated TCR beta chains were found to appear HLA-restricted, with HLA associations seemingly driven largely by CMV exposure. A total of some 180 TCR beta chains were listed by the study as associated with cytomegalovirus. At a false discovery rate of 0.05, a later analysis linked 16,951 TCR beta sequences to specific HLA alleles. The 87-base-pair reads could not distinguish some IMGT-functional V segments, including TRBV6-2 and TRBV6-3, so those segments were excluded. Several of the top co-occurrence clusters appeared to be linked to parvovirus B19, influenza, CMV and Epstein-Barr virus, according to a later analysis. A few of the identified cytomegalovirus-associated TCR beta chains were confirmed in vitro to be specific for cytomegalovirus antigens. A group of highly shared sequence variants was considered likely to be a technical artifact of the sequencing pipeline. When HLA alleles, especially DR and DQ, strongly co-occurred, attributing TCR associations to individual alleles was difficult. In a later analysis, HLA-associated TCR beta chains were found to be more clonally expanded and to have lower generation probabilities than equally common non-associated chains. An association between a missense DCLRE1C variant and V-gene and J-gene trimming of TCR beta chains was found in a later genetic analysis and replicated in an independent cohort. Presence/absence analyses assumed roughly uniform sequencing depth across donors, an assumption that may not hold. It was suggested by the authors that the approach could potentially be generalized to other disease states and immunological phenotypes. A later analysis found that TCR association rates varied across HLA loci, with DRB1 alleles showing the most associated TCRs and HLA-C alleles the fewest. The only immune exposure information available for the cohort was CMV serostatus. Roughly 15 rarely observed V segments, including chromosome 9 orphons, were excluded from the earlier analysis of approximately 500 of the donors because counts were too low. In both the original and validation cohorts, the classifier was reported to diagnose cytomegalovirus status with high specificity and sensitivity. In an earlier analysis of some 540 of the donors, most TCR beta V segments appeared in productive rearrangements about 87% or about 30% of the time, broadly matching IMGT annotations. Linkage disequilibrium might explain the correlated functional status among segregating V segments, but an unknown experimental factor could not be excluded. According to a later genetic analysis, donors in an Asian-associated ancestry cluster had fewer N-insertions in productive TCRs than the approximately 700-donor mean. In this cohort, only TCR beta chains were sequenced, and detectable features were limited by the absence of alpha or paired-chain data. A further reported finding was that TCR beta sequences accurately predicted the HLA-A and HLA-B alleles for most subjects in the first cohort. Most TCR sequences were observed very rarely across donors, whereas some public TCRs were present in many individuals. Because some donors lacked HLA typing at each locus, the association tests relied only on the typed subset.

The cohort consisted of approximately 670 healthy bone marrow donors. Cohort members were all nominally healthy when sampled, although unrecorded immune exposures were likely present. The donor tested CMV seropositive and was one of the 289 seropositive cohort members. Every donor gave a peripheral blood sample, and the peripheral blood mononuclear cells from that sample were used for TCR beta sequencing. Genomic DNA was extracted from the blood cell samples with the Qiagen DNeasy Blood Extraction Kit. The CDR3 goes from the cysteine to the phenylalanine over 14 residues. Solely the CDR3 DNA is kept, with 42 bases framed from the first base. Based on the germline V gene, the CDR1 and CDR2 sequences are MNHEY and SVGAGI. Trimming at the junction amounts to 6 bases on V and 1 base on J, and the germline ends lie 10 bases apart. Library prep was done by the immunoSEQ multiplex PCR assay. For the multiplex PCR, a mixture combining 60 forward primers for TCR Vbeta segments and 13 reverse primers for TCR Jbeta segments was used. The CDR3 region of rearranged TCR beta genes was amplified from genomic DNA with a multiplex PCR assay. On the Illumina HiSeq System, the amplified TCR beta libraries were sequenced as 87-base-pair reads. The paper's data handling went like this. A later analysis tallied tens of millions of unique TCR beta chains across the 550 to 850 repertoires, and approximately 9.9 million of those chains were shared by two or more donors. Raw reads were error-corrected and collapsed into unique sequences by a nearest-neighbor algorithm in which closely related sequences were merged to remove PCR and sequencing errors. Alignment of CDR3 sequences to IMGT reference sequences was used to assign V, D and J gene segments. For a sequence to be retained, a match of at least six nucleotides was required to both a V gene segment and a J gene segment. A rearrangement counted as productive if the CDR3 had no stop codons and remained in frame with V and J, and every other rearrangement counted as non-productive. CDR3 was defined according to IMGT convention as the region running from the second conserved V-encoded cysteine to the conserved J-encoded phenylalanine. Sequences without an unambiguous match to a single V gene segment were excluded from the earlier analysis of 500 to 700 of the donors. An earlier analysis of fewer than 750 of the donors classified V segments as functional when productive rearrangements were above 56.7% and as segregating when the standard deviation between donors was above 5%. A statistical classification framework was developed to diagnose cytomegalovirus status using the catalog of TCR beta chain sequences. In a later analysis, TCR nucleotide sequences were compared against IMGT/GENE-DB human TR gene sequences so that V and J genes could be assigned. A later analysis assigned CDR3 sequences and most-parsimonious VDJ recombination scenarios with the TCRdist pipeline. In a later analysis, each TCR beta chain was defined by its CDR3 amino acid sequence together with its V-gene family, and reads without a unique V-gene family were excluded. In a later analysis, fewer than 600 highly shared, low-generation-probability nucleotide sequences were removed to address suspected cross-contamination and a sequencing artifact. For each public chain, a later analysis derived a clonal expansion index from normalized ranks of inferred template counts within each repertoire. In a later analysis, generation probabilities were computed using a VDJ recombination model fitted to out-of-frame rearrangements, and the results were checked against IGoR. A later analysis scored TCR-TCR, TCR-HLA and TCR-CMV co-occurrence with hypergeometric tests, applying a repertoire-size bias correction to TCR pairs. False discovery rates were estimated in a later analysis by permuting HLA or CMV assignments 20 times. In a later analysis, co-occurring TCRs were grouped using DBSCAN, with TCRdist sequence similarity added in when clustering inside HLA-allele-positive subsets. Co-occurrence clustering excluded repertoires with fewer than 30,000 or more than 120,000 public chains, plus five with anomalous nucleotide sharing. In TCRdb, the immuneACCESS table is reduced to in-frame sequences with V and J assigned. These tables do not hold every clone; where another copy was compared, an unresolved V gene accounts for under half, and the others remain unexplained. The V and J calls and clone size are taken from that table; D and trimming were inferred from the DNA. For this sample the table gives 250,000 to 350,000 clones, of which 75% to 90% were detected only once. Together, the top ten hold 3.5% to 4% of the sample.

Remarks on this clone: Its antigen remains undetermined. Per-base qualities were not stored, and no clone one base away is much larger.

The receptor comes from a man in his forties in good health and CMV-seropositive. The rearranged chain carries TRBV6-5 and TRBJ1-5; perhaps TRBD1 is the D gene, with 5 bases matching. What was sequenced was PBMCs. The sequence in DNA is TGTGCCAGCAGCGGGGGTTGGAGCAATCAGCCCCAGCATTTT. Translated, this gives CASSGGWSNQPQHF.